Following are 31 T cell receptor beta chains from one sample sequenced in a study of blood T cell repertoires in COVID-19. The table came from immunoSEQ multiplex PCR; TCRdb's copy has only in-frame clones and leaves some out. Among 40,000 or so clones, about 91% were seen once, and the ten largest hold 3.5% to 4.5%. The specimen sequenced was peripheral blood. The source is a human donor in a cohort sampled during active COVID-19.

Details on this clone: At one boundary the junction diverges from the germline segment, which might be a read error. The sample holds other DNA sequences that translate to the same CDR3. The chain links TRBV6-2 or TRBV6-3 to TRBJ2-7, with 9 bases lining up with TRBD1. CDR1 and CDR2 from the germline V gene are MNHEY and SVGEGT. The CDR3 contains 13 residues. CDR3 DNA: TGTGCCAGTAGTTGGGACAGGGTATACGAGCAGTACTTC. This codes for CASSWDRVYEQYF.

The chain joins TRBV6-2 or TRBV6-3 to TRBJ2-1; 11 nucleotides agree with TRBD2. Losses at the gene ends were 4 bases for V and 7 bases for J; bases not matched to a gene: 3. The CDR3 length is 14 residues. The V gene's germline CDR1 is MNHEY and CDR2 SVGEGT. The CDR3 here is CASSSRLAGNEQFF. CDR3 in DNA: TGTGCCAGCAGTTCCAGACTAGCGGGGAATGAGCAGTTCTTC.

This chain links TRBV6-2 or TRBV6-3 with TRBJ2-1; a possible D gene is TRBD2 (7 bases). This CDR3 region has 14 residues. The germline CDR1 and CDR2 sequences are MNHEY and SVGEGT. Trimming removed 2 bases at V and 7 bases at J, with 12 bases between. The CDR3 sequence: CASSYGGAWNEQFF. DNA for the CDR3: TGTGCCAGCAGTTACGGGGGGGCTTGGAATGAGCAGTTCTTC.

The V and J genes are TRBV13 and TRBJ2-1, with a possible D match to TRBD2 (7 bases). Trimming removed 2 bases from V and 8 bases from J, with 13 bases in between. The CDR3 length is 14 residues. Germline V lookup: CDR1 PRHDT, CDR2 FYEKMQ (reference sequence). The CDR3 here is CASSLRRGRDEQFF. The CDR3 coding sequence is TGTGCCAGCAGCTTACGGCGGGGGCGGGATGAGCAGTTCTTC.

The chain couples TRBV7-2 to TRBJ2-2, with TRBD2 identical over 12 bases. Unmatched junction bases numbered 4, after V lost 6 bases and J lost 2 bases. This CDR3 has 16 residues. CDR1 and CDR2 (germline): SGHTA, FQGNSA. CDR3 protein: CASRRTSGVNTGELFF. DNA of the CDR3: TGTGCCAGCAGGAGGACTAGCGGGGTTAACACCGGGGAGCTGTTTTTT. Variable domain in full (rest from reference TRBV7-2 and TRBJ2-2): GAGVSQSPSNKVTEKGKDVELRCDPISGHTALYWYRQSLGQGLEFLIYFQGNSAPDKSGLPSDRFSAERTGGSVSTLTIQRTQQEDSAVYLCASRRTSGVNTGELFFGEGSRLTVL.

This clone was seen a single time. The chain uses TRBV7-9 and TRBJ1-4, with unresolved D. The germline V gene encodes CDR1 SEHNR and CDR2 FQNEAQ (reference sequence). V was clipped by 5 bases and J by 7 bases, with 11 bases between them. The CDR3 contains 13 residues. This CDR3 is CASSRLGGEKLFF. The CDR3 DNA is TGTGCCAGCAGCCGCCTGGGAGGTGAAAAACTGTTTTTT. Variable domain in full (rest from reference TRBV7-9 and TRBJ1-4): DTGVSQNPRHKITKRGQNVTFRCDPISEHNRLYWYRQTLGQGPEFLTYFQNEAQLEKSRLLSDRFSAERPKGSFSTLEIQRTEQGDSAMYLCASSRLGGEKLFFGSGTQLSVL.

This chain uses TRBV27 with TRBJ2-5, with TRBD2 matching 7 bases. The V gene's germline CDR1 is MNHEY and CDR2 SMNVEV (reference sequence). This CDR3 has 17 amino acids. V lost 3 bases, J lost 5 bases, and 15 bases stayed unmatched. CDR3 nucleotides: TGTGCCAGCAGTTTTAAGGCTAGCGGAGCCTGGGGGGAGACCCAGTACTTC. Protein product: CASSFKASGAWGETQYF.

CDR3 region: CASSPLRGEQFF. For the CDR3, the DNA is TGTGCCAGCAGCCCACTCAGGGGTGAGCAGTTCTTC. The chain is built from TRBV7-2 and TRBJ2-1, with D perhaps matching TRBD1 (6 bases). The CDR3 runs to 12 residues. Germline-derived CDR1 and CDR2 are SGHTA and FQGNSA. V was clipped by 5 bases and J by 9 bases, with 11 bases between them.

CDR3 region: CASSPGGNQPQHF. The CDR3 region has the DNA TGTGCCTCATCACCGGGGGGAAATCAGCCCCAGCATTTT. This chain links TRBV19 with TRBJ1-5, with a possible D match to TRBD1 (5 bases). Looked up from germline, CDR1 is LNHDA and CDR2 is SQIVND (reference sequence). Trimming removed 11 bases at V and 4 bases at J, with 15 bases between. This CDR3 is 13 amino acids long. The whole variable domain, remainder taken from reference TRBV19 and TRBJ1-5, is DGGITQSPKYLFRKEGQNVTLSCEQNLNHDAMYWYRQDPGQGLRLIYYSQIVNDFQKGDIAEGYSVSREKKESFPLTVTSAQKNPTAFYLCASSPGGNQPQHFGDGTRLSIL.

The CDR3 DNA reads as TGTGCCAGCAGTTTGGGGGACAGGGTCTACAATGAGCAGTTCTTC. Translating it yields CASSLGDRVYNEQFF. V gene TRBV27 combines with J gene TRBJ2-1, with 9 bases aligning to TRBD1. Trimming cost V 3 bases and J 3 bases; bases outside gene matches: 3. CDR3 size: 15 residues. Per germline, CDR1 MNHEY and CDR2 SMNVEV (reference sequence).

The chain couples TRBV4-3 to TRBJ2-1, with TRBD2 matching 8 bases. Germline V gene data show CDR1 as LGHNA and CDR2 as YSLEER. The CDR3 is 17 amino acids. The V segment lost 4 bases and the J segment 7 bases; nucleotides outside the gene matches: 15. CDR3 DNA sequence: TGCGCCAGCAGCCTGAGGCGTGACGGGGGGGCCGATAATGAGCAGTTCTTC. It codes for CASSLRRDGGADNEQFF.

The chain carries TRBV10-3 and TRBJ2-6, with D unclear. Germline V gene sequence: CDR1 ENHRY, CDR2 SYGVKD. The V and J ends lost 2 bases and 0 bases respectively, with 14 bases between them. The length of the CDR3 is 18 residues. The CDR3 is CAISELSGEYSGANVLTF. The CDR3 nucleotides read TGTGCCATCAGTGAGCTATCAGGCGAATACTCTGGGGCCAACGTCCTGACTTTC.

This clone was seen once. The chain uses TRBV9 and TRBJ2-2, with D tentatively TRBD2 (7 bases). The V gene's germline CDR1 is SGDLS and CDR2 YYNGEE. The CDR3 is 16 amino acids. V was shortened by 0 bases and J by 3 bases, with 12 bases between the two germline ends. The CDR3 here is CASSVEAGAYTGELFF. The CDR3 region has the DNA TGTGCCAGCAGCGTAGAGGCGGGGGCCTACACCGGGGAGCTGTTTTTT. Looking up the rest from reference TRBV9 and TRBJ2-2 gives the full variable domain: DSGVTQTPKHLITATGQRVTLRCSPRSGDLSVYWYQQSLDQGLQFLIQYYNGEERAKGNILERFSAQQFPDLHSELNLSSLELGDSALYFCASSVEAGAYTGELFFGEGSRLTVL.

This chain links TRBV25-1 with TRBJ2-5; weak D call: TRBD2 (6 bases). In germline, CDR1 is MGHDK, CDR2 SYGVNS. V was shortened by 3 bases and J by 1 base, with 15 bases between the two germline ends. This CDR3 is 16 amino acids long. CDR3 coding DNA: TGTGCCAGCAGTGAGTCTAGCGAAGAAACCCAAGAGACCCAGTACTTC. It encodes CASSESSEETQETQYF.

This clone was seen only once. The rearrangement links TRBV5-4 to TRBJ2-5; 7 bases agree with TRBD1. V gave up 1 base and J gave up 1 base; unmatched junction bases: 4. Per germline, CDR1 SGHNT and CDR2 YYREEE (reference sequence). The CDR3 is 15 residues long. CDR3 region: CASSLSTGRQETQYF. The DNA of the CDR3 is TGTGCCAGCAGCTTGTCGACAGGGCGCCAAGAGACCCAGTACTTC. Variable domain in full (rest from reference TRBV5-4 and TRBJ2-5): ETGVTQSPTHLIKTRGQQVTLRCSSQSGHNTVSWYQQALGQGPQFIFQYYREEENGRGNFPPRFSGLQFPNYSSELNVNALELDDSALYLCASSLSTGRQETQYFGPGTRLLVL.

The chain carries TRBV30 and TRBJ2-1; 11 bases are a match to TRBD2. The ends lost 3 bases at V and 9 bases at J; junction bases unmatched: 7. Germline assignment: CDR1 GTSNPN and CDR2 SVGIG (reference sequence). The CDR3 covers 14 residues. The CDR3 sequence is CAWSFSGGAGEQFF. CDR3 sequence (DNA): TGTGCCTGGAGCTTTAGCGGGGGGGCCGGTGAGCAGTTCTTC.

V usage is TRBV7-2 and J usage is TRBJ1-4; D is unresolved. This CDR3 has 16 residues. Germline V gene sequence: CDR1 SGHTA, CDR2 FQGNSA. Trimming cost V 2 bases and J 5 bases, with 15 bases left between them. CDR3 protein: CASSLYSLVANEKLFF. The CDR3 bases are TGTGCCAGCAGCTTATATTCCTTGGTGGCCAATGAAAAACTGTTTTTT.

This rearrangement joins TRBV2 to TRBJ1-1; TRBD1 aligns across 10 bases. After removal of 7 bases from V and 10 bases from J, the junction contained 9 bases not matched to a gene. CDR3 length equals 13 residues. Germline V CDR1 and CDR2: SNHLY, FYNNEI. In DNA form, the CDR3 reads TGTGCCAGCAAAGACAGGGGGCCCCTGGGAGCTTTCTTT. Translated: CASKDRGPLGAFF.

The chain couples TRBV24-1 to TRBJ1-1; D may be TRBD1 (6 bases). The germline V gene has CDR1 KGHDR and CDR2 SFDVKD. V lost 1 base and J lost 8, with 16 bases in between. The CDR3 has 15 residues. The CDR3 region has the DNA TGTGCCACCAGTGATTTTCAGGGGAGAGTAGAGGAAGCTTTCTTT. Translation: CATSDFQGRVEEAFF.

The genes are TRBV7-9 and TRBJ2-1, with 12 bases aligning to TRBD1. The germline gives CDR1 SEHNR, CDR2 FQNEAQ (reference sequence). Trimming cost V 2 bases and J 7 bases; bases outside gene matches: 6. The CDR3 totals 16 residues. CDR3 DNA sequence: TGTGCCAGCAGCTTACTGGGACAGGGGGCGCGAAATGAGCAGTTCTTC. Translation: CASSLLGQGARNEQFF.

The rearrangement uses TRBV5-5 and TRBJ2-1; 12 bases line up with TRBD2. Losses at the gene ends were 4 bases for V and 4 bases for J; bases not matched to a gene: 9. This CDR3 region has 17 residues. Germline CDR1 and CDR2: SGHKS and YYEKEE (reference sequence). DNA for the CDR3: TGTGCCAGCAGCCCTCGTCTAGCGGGAGGGACGTACAATGAGCAGTTCTTC. Its protein product is CASSPRLAGGTYNEQFF.

The J gene is TRBJ1-6, the V gene TRBV6-5; D unclear. Germline V lookup: CDR1 MNHEY, CDR2 SVGAGI. The CDR3 has 12 residues. The CDR3 DNA is TGTGCGGGTCAGGCCTTTAATTCACCCCTCCACTTT. It translates to CAGQAFNSPLHF.

The chain is built from TRBV4-2 and TRBJ2-7; possibly TRBD2 for D (6 bases). The germline gives CDR1 LGHNA, CDR2 YNFKEQ. V was pared by 3 bases and J by 0 bases, with 6 bases between. The CDR3 covers 13 residues. CDR3 in amino acids: CASSQRGSYEQYF. CDR3 coding DNA: TGTGCCAGCAGCCAGCGGGGCTCCTACGAGCAGTACTTC.

This clone was detected once. The chain uses TRBV7-2 and TRBJ2-1; the D gene is possibly TRBD1 (6 bases). Looked up from germline, CDR1 is SGHTA and CDR2 is FQGNSA. V lost 8 bases and J lost 9, with 20 bases in between. CDR3 length: 14 amino acids. CDR3 nucleotides: TGTGCCAGCGGCCATACAGGGATTCGAGGTGAGCAGTTCTTC. Protein sequence: CASGHTGIRGEQFF.

The CDR3 DNA reads as TGTGCCAGCAGCTCACCAACGGGACCCCAGCATTTT. It encodes CASSSPTGPQHF. This rearrangement joins TRBV5-4 to TRBJ1-5, with D uncertain. CDR1 is SGHNT and CDR2 is YYREEE in the germline V gene (reference sequence). With 3 bases removed from V and 10 bases from J, the gap between germline ends came to 11 bases. This CDR3 comprises 12 residues.

The chain is built from TRBV4-2 and TRBJ1-2, with a tentative D call TRBD1 (6 bases). From germline, CDR1 is LGHNA and CDR2 YNFKEQ. Between the trimmed V and J ends, which lost 1 base and 7 bases, there was a span of 19 bases. This CDR3 is built from 16 residues. CDR3 coding DNA: TGTGCCAGCAGCCAAGGATACATCACAGGGACGCGTGGCTACACCTTC. Translated: CASSQGYITGTRGYTF.

The rearrangement joins TRBV19 to TRBJ1-6; 9 bases match TRBD1. The V gene end was trimmed by 5 bases and the J gene end by 9 bases; junction bases not matched to a gene: 8. The V gene's germline CDR1 is LNHDA and CDR2 SQIVND (reference sequence). This CDR3 has 15 amino acids. The CDR3 DNA reads as TGTGCCAGTAGTTCACAGGGGGCCGGTGGTTCACCCCTCCACTTT. It yields the protein CASSSQGAGGSPLHF.

The V call is TRBV3-1 (or the pseudogene TRBV3-2), the J call TRBJ1-4, with D tentatively TRBD1 (5 bases). The CDR3 is 14 residues long. V was trimmed by 4 bases and J by 4 bases, leaving 10 bases between them. Germline lookup yields CDR1 LGHDT and CDR2 YNNKEL (reference sequence). CDR3 nucleotides: TGTGCCAGCAGCCTTATCGACAGTAATGAAAAACTGTTTTTT. The encoded protein is CASSLIDSNEKLFF.

The chain combines TRBV25-1 with TRBJ1-1; D is possibly TRBD1 (6 bases). V was trimmed by 2 bases and J by 11 bases, leaving 15 bases between them. CDR3 size: 13 residues. From germline, CDR1 is MGHDK and CDR2 SYGVNS. DNA of the CDR3: TGTGCCAGCAGTGAACCAACAGGGAAGGCCGCTTTCTTT. Its protein is CASSEPTGKAAFF.

The rearrangement joins TRBV7-3 to TRBJ2-3; 13 nucleotides line up with TRBD2. The CDR3 has 17 amino acids. V gave up 5 bases and J gave up 5 bases; unmatched junction bases: 10. Germline V CDR1 and CDR2: SGHTA, FQGTGA. The CDR3 is CASSARGLAGVRDTQYF. The DNA for the CDR3 is TGTGCCAGCAGCGCCCGAGGACTAGCGGGAGTAAGAGATACGCAGTATTTT.

This clone was recorded once. This chain joins TRBV5-1 and TRBJ2-2; TRBD2 matches at 9 bases. This CDR3 is 16 amino acids long. The ends lost 3 bases at V and 0 bases at J; junction bases unmatched: 3. CDR1 is SGHRS, CDR2 YFSETQ, per germline. CDR3 in amino acids: CASSYIAGANTGELFF. The DNA of the CDR3 is TGCGCCAGCAGCTATATAGCGGGGGCGAACACCGGGGAGCTGTTTTTT.